This T cell receptor beta chain was observed in a study of T cell responses to AZD1222 COVID-19 vaccine. Regarding the study as a whole: CD4 TCRs linked to vaccination spanned spike, dominating at 160-218 and 743-854. Epitopes outside B.1.351 and B.1.1.7 mutated regions reportedly drew nearly half of spike TCRs. Spike-specific TCRs gained breadth and depth after people received two AZD1222 doses.

Germline values: CDR1 SGHNT, CDR2 YYREEE (reference sequence). The trim removed 6 bases at V and 2 bases at J, leaving 7 bases unmatched. This CDR3 region has 15 residues. Turning to this clone: Its antigen is unidentified.

This table comes from immunoSEQ multiplex PCR, and its TCRdb copy is limited to in-frame clones, with some not included. Here the sample spans over 100,000 clones, around 90% being singletons. The sequenced sample was peripheral blood, obtained on day 0 of AZD1222 vaccination. The chain has TRBV5-4 and TRBJ2-3; 9 bases are a match to TRBD2. The TCR was taken from an adult in good health. The CDR3 reads CASNRPSGTTDTQYF. DNA of the CDR3: TGTGCCAGCAATCGCCCTAGCGGGACCACAGATACGCAGTATTTT.